Below, 13 T cell receptor beta chains from the same sample are listed, as sequenced in a study of T cell responses to AZD1222 COVID-19 vaccine. TCRdb's table, derived via immunoSEQ multiplex PCR, lists solely in-frame clones and lacks some. The repertoire has fewer than 120,000 clones, approximately 90% of them found once; the top ten carry around 1.7%. The starting material was peripheral blood, obtained on day 0 of AZD1222 vaccination. These receptors were obtained from an adult in good health.

This chain links TRBV30 with TRBJ1-5; 9 positions agree with TRBD1. The CDR3 contains 12 residues. The ends lost 5 bases at V and 6 bases at J; junction bases unmatched: 2. Germline V CDR1 and CDR2: GTSNPN, SVGIG (reference sequence). CDR3 nucleotide sequence: TGTGCCTGGCAGACAGGGGGTCAGCCCCAGCATTTT. Protein product: CAWQTGGQPQHF.

The chain recombines TRBV11-2 with TRBJ1-1, with a weak D call TRBD1 (6 bases). Between the trimmed V and J ends, which lost 5 bases and 3 bases, there was a span of 10 bases. The CDR3 totals 13 residues. Germline V gene lookup returns CDR1 SGHAT and CDR2 FQNNGV. Here the CDR3 DNA reads TGTGCCAGCAGCCCGCGGACAGACACTGAAGCTTTCTTT. It translates to CASSPRTDTEAFF.

This clone was seen only a few times. CDR3 loop: CASSSGQGANTEAFF. The CDR3 DNA is TGTGCCAGCAGCAGCGGACAGGGAGCGAACACTGAAGCTTTCTTT. V gene TRBV7-9 combines with J gene TRBJ1-1; 8 nucleotides agree with TRBD1. The CDR3 totals 15 residues. The germline gives CDR1 SEHNR, CDR2 FQNEAQ (reference sequence). V trimming: 5 bases; J trimming: 1 base; junction bases outside the gene matches: 6.

The J gene is TRBJ2-2, the V gene TRBV6-5; D gene uncertain. Germline assignment: CDR1 MNHEY and CDR2 SVGAGI. V was shortened by 6 bases and J by 4 bases, with 3 bases between the two germline ends. The CDR3 covers 11 residues. Here the CDR3 DNA reads TGTGCCAGCAGGGCCACCGGGGAGCTGTTTTTT. This gives the protein CASRATGELFF.

The chain uses TRBV5-4 and TRBJ2-3; 14 positions match TRBD2. J was trimmed by 6 bases and V by 3 bases; bases with no gene match: 3. Germline V lookup: CDR1 SGHNT, CDR2 YYREEE (reference sequence). The CDR3 runs 15 residues. The DNA of the CDR3 is TGTGCCAGCAGCTCGGGACTAGCGGGAGTGGATACGCAGTATTTT. It specifies CASSSGLAGVDTQYF.

The J gene is TRBJ2-1, the V gene TRBV20-1, with D unresolved. V lost 6 bases, J lost 10 bases, and 13 bases lay in between. CDR1 and CDR2 from the germline V gene are DFQATT and SNEGSKA (reference sequence). This CDR3 is 11 amino acids long. The CDR3 DNA is TGCAGTGCAGAGAGGCTGGTAGAGCAGTTCTTC. This sequence encodes CSAERLVEQFF.

The rearrangement joins TRBV19 to TRBJ1-6; unclear D gene. The CDR3 has 15 residues. V lost 4 bases and J 8 bases, leaving 15 bases between the germline ends. From germline, CDR1 is LNHDA and CDR2 SQIVND (reference sequence). The CDR3 DNA sequence: TGTGCCAGTAGTAAAACCGACGGTATAGATTCACCCCTCCACTTT. It is translated as CASSKTDGIDSPLHF.

The genes are TRBV10-3 and TRBJ1-3; TRBD1 aligns across 10 bases. V shed 4 bases, J shed 3 bases, and the junction held 15 bases outside the gene matches. Germline assignment: CDR1 ENHRY and CDR2 SYGVKD. The CDR3 runs to 19 residues. DNA of the CDR3: TGTGCCATCAGTGCCGCCTCCCTCCGGGACAGGGGTATTGGAAACACCATATATTTT. It yields the protein CAISAASLRDRGIGNTIYF.

DNA for the CDR3: TGTGCCAGCAAACCAGCAGGGGTTTGGAACGAGCAGTACTTC. The encoded protein is CASKPAGVWNEQYF. V usage is TRBV6-5 and J usage is TRBJ2-7; TRBD1 might be the D (6 bases). V lost 7 bases, J lost 5 bases, and 18 bases lay in between. The CDR3 is made up of 14 amino acids. CDR1 is MNHEY, CDR2 SVGAGI, per germline.

This clone has only a few counts. The V and J genes are TRBV7-8 and TRBJ1-1; 7 nucleotides match TRBD1. The CDR3 contains 14 residues. Per the germline V gene, CDR1 is SGHVS and CDR2 is FQNEAQ. Germline trimming cut 5 bases from V and 4 bases from J; bases unmatched to any gene: 7. The CDR3 bases are TGTGCCAGCAGCCTGCTCAGGGGGAGCACTGAAGCTTTCTTT. It encodes CASSLLRGSTEAFF.

V is TRBV18 and J is TRBJ2-3; D is unresolved. Trimming left V 3 bases short and J 1 base short, with 17 bases between. The CDR3 spans 17 residues. Germline CDR1 reads KGHSH; CDR2 reads LQKENI. CDR3 sequence: CASSPTGSRSRTDTQYF. The CDR3, as DNA: TGTGCCAGCTCACCCACCGGGTCTAGGTCCCGCACAGATACGCAGTATTTT.

The chain combines TRBV5-4 with TRBJ2-7; D gene uncertain. Per germline, CDR1 SGHNT and CDR2 YYREEE (reference sequence). The CDR3 runs 15 residues. V lost 0 bases and J lost 1, with 11 bases in between. The CDR3 sequence is CASSLGQGISYEQYF. As DNA, the CDR3 is TGTGCCAGCAGCTTGGGGCAAGGGATTTCCTACGAGCAGTACTTC.

The gene calls are TRBV29-1 and TRBJ2-1; D not resolved. Germline V CDR1 and CDR2: SQVTM, ANQGSEA. The ends were cut back, 3 bases at V and 8 bases at J, with 11 bases in the middle. The CDR3 length is 12 residues. The CDR3 loop is CSVDSASDEQFF. The CDR3 nucleotides read TGCAGCGTTGACTCAGCCTCCGATGAGCAGTTCTTC.